This T cell receptor beta chain stems from a study of T cell responses to AZD1222 COVID-19 vaccine. A remark on this clone: Its antigen is as yet unknown.

This CDR3 region has 14 residues. V shed 5 bases and J 5 bases; nucleotides not matched to a gene: 4. The germline V gene has CDR1 MDHEN and CDR2 SYDVKM. Whole-study results and caveats: Regions 160-218 and 743-854 held dominance among vaccine-associated CD4 TCRs, which spanned spike. The study reported that nearly half of spike-specific TCRs target unmutated variant regions.

Sequenced by immunoSEQ multiplex PCR; TCRdb stores in-frame clones only, minus some. The sample holds approximately 150,000 clones; roughly 93% are singletons and the top ten take 5.4%. The V gene is TRBV28, the J gene TRBJ1-4; the match to TRBD1 covers 8 bases. The source of this sequence is an adult in good health. The material was peripheral blood, obtained on day 0 of AZD1222 vaccination. The CDR3 bases are TGTGCCAGCAGTACCCGGACAGGGAATGAAAAACTGTTTTTT. Its translation: CASSTRTGNEKLFF.